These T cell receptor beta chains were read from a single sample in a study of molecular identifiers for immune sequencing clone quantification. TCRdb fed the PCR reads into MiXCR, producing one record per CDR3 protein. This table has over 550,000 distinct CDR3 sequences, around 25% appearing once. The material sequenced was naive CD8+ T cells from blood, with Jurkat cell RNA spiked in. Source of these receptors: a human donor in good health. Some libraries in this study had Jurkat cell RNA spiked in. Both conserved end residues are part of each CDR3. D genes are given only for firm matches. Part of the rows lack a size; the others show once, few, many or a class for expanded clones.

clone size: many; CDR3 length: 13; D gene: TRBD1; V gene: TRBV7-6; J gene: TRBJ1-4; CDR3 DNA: TGTGCCAGCAAGGACAGGGAAAATGAAAAACTGTTTTTT; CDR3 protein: CASKDRENEKLFF
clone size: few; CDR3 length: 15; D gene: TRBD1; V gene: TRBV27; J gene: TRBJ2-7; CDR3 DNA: TGTGCCAGGGGACAGGGACCCCGATTTTCCTACGAGCAGTACTTC; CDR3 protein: CARGQGPRFSYEQYF
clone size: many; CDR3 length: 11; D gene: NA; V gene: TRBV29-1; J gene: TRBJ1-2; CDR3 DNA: TGCAGCGTTGAAAACAGATATGGCTACACCTTC; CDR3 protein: CSVENRYGYTF
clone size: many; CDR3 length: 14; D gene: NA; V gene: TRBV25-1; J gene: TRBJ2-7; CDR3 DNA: TGTGCCAGCAGCCACTCGGGAACCTCCTACGAGCAGTACTTC; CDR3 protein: CASSHSGTSYEQYF
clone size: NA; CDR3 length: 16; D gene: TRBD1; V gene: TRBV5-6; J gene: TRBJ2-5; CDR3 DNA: TGTGCCAGCAGCTTGTACGGGACAGGTTACGGCGAGACCCAGTACTTC; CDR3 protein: CASSLYGTGYGETQYF
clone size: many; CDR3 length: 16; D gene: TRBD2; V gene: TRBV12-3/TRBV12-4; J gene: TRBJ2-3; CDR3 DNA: TGTGCCAGCAGTCCCATGTTTGGCGGGAGTTTGGATACGCAGTATTTT; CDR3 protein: CASSPMFGGSLDTQYF
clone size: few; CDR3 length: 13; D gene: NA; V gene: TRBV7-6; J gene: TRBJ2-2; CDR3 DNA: TGTGCCAGCAGAGACGGTTACACCGGGGAGCTGTTTTTT; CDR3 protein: CASRDGYTGELFF
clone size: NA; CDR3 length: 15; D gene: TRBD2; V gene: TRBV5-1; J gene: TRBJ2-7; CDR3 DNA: TGCGCCAGCAGCCAACTAGCGGGGGTCTCCTACGAGCAGTACTTC; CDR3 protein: CASSQLAGVSYEQYF
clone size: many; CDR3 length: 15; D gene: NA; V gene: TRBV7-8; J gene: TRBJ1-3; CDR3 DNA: TGTGCCAGCAGCAACAGTCCTGGCTCTGGAAACACCATATATTTT; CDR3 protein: CASSNSPGSGNTIYF
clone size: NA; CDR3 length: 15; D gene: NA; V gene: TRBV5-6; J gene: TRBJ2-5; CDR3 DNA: TGTGCCAGCAGCTTGGGAACTAGCTCTGCAGAGACCCAGTACTTC; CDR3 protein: CASSLGTSSAETQYF
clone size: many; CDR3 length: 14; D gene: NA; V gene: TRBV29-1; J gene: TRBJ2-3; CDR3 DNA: TGCAGCGTCCCCGGTGGGACATTCAGAGATACGCAGTATTTT; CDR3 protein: CSVPGGTFRDTQYF
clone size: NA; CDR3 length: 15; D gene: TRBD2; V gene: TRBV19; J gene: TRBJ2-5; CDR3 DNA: TGTGCCAGTAGTATTGGCTCAGGGAGGGCAGAGACCCAGTACTTC; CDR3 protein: CASSIGSGRAETQYF
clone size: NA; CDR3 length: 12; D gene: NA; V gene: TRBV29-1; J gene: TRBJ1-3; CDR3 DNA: TGCAGCGTTGAAGGAACTGGAAACACCATATATTTT; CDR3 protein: CSVEGTGNTIYF
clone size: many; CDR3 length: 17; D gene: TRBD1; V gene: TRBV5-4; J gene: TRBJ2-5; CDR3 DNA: TGTGCCAGCAGCTTGTGGTCCGGGACAGGAGGACAAGAGACCCAGTACTTC; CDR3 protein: CASSLWSGTGGQETQYF
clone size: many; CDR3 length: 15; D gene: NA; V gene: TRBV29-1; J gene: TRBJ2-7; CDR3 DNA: TGCAGCGTTGAAGACCCGGCCGTCCCATCCTACGAGCAGTACTTC; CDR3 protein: CSVEDPAVPSYEQYF
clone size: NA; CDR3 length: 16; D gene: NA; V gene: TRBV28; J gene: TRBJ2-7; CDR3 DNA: TGTGCCAGCAGGGTCCTCACGCCCCAAACCACCTACGAGCAGTACTTC; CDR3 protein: CASRVLTPQTTYEQYF
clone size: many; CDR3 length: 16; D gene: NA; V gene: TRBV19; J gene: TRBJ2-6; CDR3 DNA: TGTGCCAGTAGTATGGGCCAGCGCTCTGGGGCCAACGTCCTGACTTTC; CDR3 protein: CASSMGQRSGANVLTF
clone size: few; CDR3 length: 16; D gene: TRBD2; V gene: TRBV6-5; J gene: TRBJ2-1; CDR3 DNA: TGTGCCAGCAGGACCGAGACTAGCGGGACAGAGGGGGAGCAGTTCTTC; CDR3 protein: CASRTETSGTEGEQFF
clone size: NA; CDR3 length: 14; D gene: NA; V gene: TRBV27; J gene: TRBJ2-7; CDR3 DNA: TGTGCCAGCAGAGCGACAGGAAACTCCTACGAGCAGTACTTC; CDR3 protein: CASRATGNSYEQYF
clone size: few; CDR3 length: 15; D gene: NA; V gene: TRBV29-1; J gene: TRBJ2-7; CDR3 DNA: TGCAGCGTCCCCGTGATGCCAGGGAACTCCTACGAGCAGTACTTC; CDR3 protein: CSVPVMPGNSYEQYF
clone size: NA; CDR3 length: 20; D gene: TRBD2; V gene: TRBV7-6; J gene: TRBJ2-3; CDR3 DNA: TGTGCCAGCAGCCCCCGTAGGGGGAGCGGGGGGACCCATGCCCGAGATACGCAGTATTTT; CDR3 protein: CASSPRRGSGGTHARDTQYF
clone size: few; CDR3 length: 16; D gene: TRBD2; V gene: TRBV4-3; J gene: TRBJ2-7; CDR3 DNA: TGCGCCAGCAGCCAAGGCGCGGGAGGGAACTCCTACGAGCAGTACTTC; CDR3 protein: CASSQGAGGNSYEQYF
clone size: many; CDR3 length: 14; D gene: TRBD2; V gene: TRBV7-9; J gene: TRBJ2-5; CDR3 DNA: TGTGCCAGCAGCGACGGACTAGCGAAAGAGACCCAGTACTTC; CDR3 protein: CASSDGLAKETQYF
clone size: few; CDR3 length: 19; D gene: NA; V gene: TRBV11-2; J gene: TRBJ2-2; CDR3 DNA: TGTGCCAGCAGCTTCGTCGGAGGCGTATCTTATAAGAACACCGGGGAGCTGTTTTTT; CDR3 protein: CASSFVGGVSYKNTGELFF
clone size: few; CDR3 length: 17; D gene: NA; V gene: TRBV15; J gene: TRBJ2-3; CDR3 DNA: TGTGCCACCAGCAGAGATCTGACGGGTGGGTTGACAGATACGCAGTATTTT; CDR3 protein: CATSRDLTGGLTDTQYF
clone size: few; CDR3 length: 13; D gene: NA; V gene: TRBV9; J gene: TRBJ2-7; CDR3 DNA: TGTGCCAGCAGCGAGGACAGCGGCTACGAGCAGTACTTC; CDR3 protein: CASSEDSGYEQYF
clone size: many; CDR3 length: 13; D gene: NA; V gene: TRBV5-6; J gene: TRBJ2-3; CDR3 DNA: TGTGCCAGCAGCCCCCTAGGGGGGGATACGCAGTATTTT; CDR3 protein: CASSPLGGDTQYF
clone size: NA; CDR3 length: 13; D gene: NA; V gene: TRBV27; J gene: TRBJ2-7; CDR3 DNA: TGTGCCAGCAGTATAAAGGTCTCCTACGAGCAGTACTTC; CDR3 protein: CASSIKVSYEQYF
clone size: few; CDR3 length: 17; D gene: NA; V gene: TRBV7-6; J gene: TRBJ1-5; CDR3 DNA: TGTGCCAGCAGCGCACTGGGACTAGCGGTTAGCACAGATACGCAGCATTTT; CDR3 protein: CASSALGLAVSTDTQHF
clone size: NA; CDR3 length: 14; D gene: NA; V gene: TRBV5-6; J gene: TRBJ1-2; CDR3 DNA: TGTGCCAGCAGCCGCCCAACAGGTGCCTATGGCTACACCTTC; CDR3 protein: CASSRPTGAYGYTF
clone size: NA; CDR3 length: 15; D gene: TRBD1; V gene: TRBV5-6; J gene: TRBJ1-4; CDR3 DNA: TGTGCCAGCAGCGAAGCAACAGGGGGGCGCGAAAAACTGTTTTTT; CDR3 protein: CASSEATGGREKLFF
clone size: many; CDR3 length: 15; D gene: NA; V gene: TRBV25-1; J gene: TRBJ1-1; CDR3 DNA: TGTGCCAGCAGTGAATTCCAGGGTGTGTTCACTGAAGCTTTCTTT; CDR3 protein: CASSEFQGVFTEAFF
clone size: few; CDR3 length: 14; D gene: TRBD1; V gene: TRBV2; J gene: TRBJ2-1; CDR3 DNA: TGTGCCAGCAAGGAACAGGGGGCAATGGATGAGCAGTTCTTC; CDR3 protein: CASKEQGAMDEQFF
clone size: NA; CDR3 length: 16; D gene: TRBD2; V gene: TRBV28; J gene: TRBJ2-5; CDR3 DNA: TGTGCCAGCAGTTTAGCTAGCGGGAGGATCAAAGAGACCCAGTACTTC; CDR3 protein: CASSLASGRIKETQYF
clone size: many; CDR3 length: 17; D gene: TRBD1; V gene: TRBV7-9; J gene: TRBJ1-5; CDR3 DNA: TGTGCCAGCAGCTTTTCTCTCCGGGACAGGGTCAATCAGCCCCAGCATTTT; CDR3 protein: CASSFSLRDRVNQPQHF
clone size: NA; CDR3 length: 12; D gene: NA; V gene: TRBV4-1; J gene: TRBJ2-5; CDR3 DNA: TGCGCCAGCAGCCAAGATATGGAGACCCAGTACTTC; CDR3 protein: CASSQDMETQYF
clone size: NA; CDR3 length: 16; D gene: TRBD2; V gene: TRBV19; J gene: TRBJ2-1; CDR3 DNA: TGTGCCATTAGTCGAATGGGGACTACGGGGTCCAATGAGCAGTTCTTC; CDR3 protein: CAISRMGTTGSNEQFF
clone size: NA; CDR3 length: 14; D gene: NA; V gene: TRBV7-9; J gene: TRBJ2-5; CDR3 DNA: TGTGCCAGCAGCTGGACGGGACATCAAGAGACCCAGTACTTC; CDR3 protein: CASSWTGHQETQYF
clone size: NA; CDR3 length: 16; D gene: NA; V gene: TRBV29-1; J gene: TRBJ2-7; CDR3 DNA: TGCAGCGTTGAAGTCTCGGGGATGGGGAGTCCCTACGAGCAGTACTTC; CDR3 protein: CSVEVSGMGSPYEQYF
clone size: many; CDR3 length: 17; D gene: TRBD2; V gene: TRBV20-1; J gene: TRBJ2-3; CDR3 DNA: TGCAGTGCTAGAGCTCCCCTAGCGGGGAGGAGCACAGATACGCAGTATTTT; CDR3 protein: CSARAPLAGRSTDTQYF
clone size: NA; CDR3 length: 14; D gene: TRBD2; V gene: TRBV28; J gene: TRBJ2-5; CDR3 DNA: TGTGCCAGCAGTTTGGCTAGCGGGAAAGAGACCCAGTACTTC; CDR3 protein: CASSLASGKETQYF
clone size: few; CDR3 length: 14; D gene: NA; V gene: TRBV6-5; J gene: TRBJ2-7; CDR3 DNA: TGTGCCAGCAGTCTACGGAGGGACCCGGTGGAGCAGTACTTC; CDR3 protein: CASSLRRDPVEQYF
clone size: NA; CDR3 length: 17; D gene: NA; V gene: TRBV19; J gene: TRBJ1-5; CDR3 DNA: TGTGCCGGTAGTATTAGATCCACAGGGTTTAGCAATCAGCCCCAGCATTTT; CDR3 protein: CAGSIRSTGFSNQPQHF
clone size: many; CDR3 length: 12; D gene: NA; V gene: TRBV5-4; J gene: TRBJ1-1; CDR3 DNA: TGTGCCAGCAGCGGGGCCAGTTATGAAGCTTTCTTT; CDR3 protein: CASSGASYEAFF
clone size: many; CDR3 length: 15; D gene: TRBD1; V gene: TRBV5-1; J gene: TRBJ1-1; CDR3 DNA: TGCGCCAGCAGCTTGGCCCCGACAGGGACCACTGAAGCTTTCTTT; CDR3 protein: CASSLAPTGTTEAFF
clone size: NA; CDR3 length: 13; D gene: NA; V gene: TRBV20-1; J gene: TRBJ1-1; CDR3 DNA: TGCAGTGCTAGGACGGCCATGAACACTGAAGCTTTCTTT; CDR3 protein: CSARTAMNTEAFF